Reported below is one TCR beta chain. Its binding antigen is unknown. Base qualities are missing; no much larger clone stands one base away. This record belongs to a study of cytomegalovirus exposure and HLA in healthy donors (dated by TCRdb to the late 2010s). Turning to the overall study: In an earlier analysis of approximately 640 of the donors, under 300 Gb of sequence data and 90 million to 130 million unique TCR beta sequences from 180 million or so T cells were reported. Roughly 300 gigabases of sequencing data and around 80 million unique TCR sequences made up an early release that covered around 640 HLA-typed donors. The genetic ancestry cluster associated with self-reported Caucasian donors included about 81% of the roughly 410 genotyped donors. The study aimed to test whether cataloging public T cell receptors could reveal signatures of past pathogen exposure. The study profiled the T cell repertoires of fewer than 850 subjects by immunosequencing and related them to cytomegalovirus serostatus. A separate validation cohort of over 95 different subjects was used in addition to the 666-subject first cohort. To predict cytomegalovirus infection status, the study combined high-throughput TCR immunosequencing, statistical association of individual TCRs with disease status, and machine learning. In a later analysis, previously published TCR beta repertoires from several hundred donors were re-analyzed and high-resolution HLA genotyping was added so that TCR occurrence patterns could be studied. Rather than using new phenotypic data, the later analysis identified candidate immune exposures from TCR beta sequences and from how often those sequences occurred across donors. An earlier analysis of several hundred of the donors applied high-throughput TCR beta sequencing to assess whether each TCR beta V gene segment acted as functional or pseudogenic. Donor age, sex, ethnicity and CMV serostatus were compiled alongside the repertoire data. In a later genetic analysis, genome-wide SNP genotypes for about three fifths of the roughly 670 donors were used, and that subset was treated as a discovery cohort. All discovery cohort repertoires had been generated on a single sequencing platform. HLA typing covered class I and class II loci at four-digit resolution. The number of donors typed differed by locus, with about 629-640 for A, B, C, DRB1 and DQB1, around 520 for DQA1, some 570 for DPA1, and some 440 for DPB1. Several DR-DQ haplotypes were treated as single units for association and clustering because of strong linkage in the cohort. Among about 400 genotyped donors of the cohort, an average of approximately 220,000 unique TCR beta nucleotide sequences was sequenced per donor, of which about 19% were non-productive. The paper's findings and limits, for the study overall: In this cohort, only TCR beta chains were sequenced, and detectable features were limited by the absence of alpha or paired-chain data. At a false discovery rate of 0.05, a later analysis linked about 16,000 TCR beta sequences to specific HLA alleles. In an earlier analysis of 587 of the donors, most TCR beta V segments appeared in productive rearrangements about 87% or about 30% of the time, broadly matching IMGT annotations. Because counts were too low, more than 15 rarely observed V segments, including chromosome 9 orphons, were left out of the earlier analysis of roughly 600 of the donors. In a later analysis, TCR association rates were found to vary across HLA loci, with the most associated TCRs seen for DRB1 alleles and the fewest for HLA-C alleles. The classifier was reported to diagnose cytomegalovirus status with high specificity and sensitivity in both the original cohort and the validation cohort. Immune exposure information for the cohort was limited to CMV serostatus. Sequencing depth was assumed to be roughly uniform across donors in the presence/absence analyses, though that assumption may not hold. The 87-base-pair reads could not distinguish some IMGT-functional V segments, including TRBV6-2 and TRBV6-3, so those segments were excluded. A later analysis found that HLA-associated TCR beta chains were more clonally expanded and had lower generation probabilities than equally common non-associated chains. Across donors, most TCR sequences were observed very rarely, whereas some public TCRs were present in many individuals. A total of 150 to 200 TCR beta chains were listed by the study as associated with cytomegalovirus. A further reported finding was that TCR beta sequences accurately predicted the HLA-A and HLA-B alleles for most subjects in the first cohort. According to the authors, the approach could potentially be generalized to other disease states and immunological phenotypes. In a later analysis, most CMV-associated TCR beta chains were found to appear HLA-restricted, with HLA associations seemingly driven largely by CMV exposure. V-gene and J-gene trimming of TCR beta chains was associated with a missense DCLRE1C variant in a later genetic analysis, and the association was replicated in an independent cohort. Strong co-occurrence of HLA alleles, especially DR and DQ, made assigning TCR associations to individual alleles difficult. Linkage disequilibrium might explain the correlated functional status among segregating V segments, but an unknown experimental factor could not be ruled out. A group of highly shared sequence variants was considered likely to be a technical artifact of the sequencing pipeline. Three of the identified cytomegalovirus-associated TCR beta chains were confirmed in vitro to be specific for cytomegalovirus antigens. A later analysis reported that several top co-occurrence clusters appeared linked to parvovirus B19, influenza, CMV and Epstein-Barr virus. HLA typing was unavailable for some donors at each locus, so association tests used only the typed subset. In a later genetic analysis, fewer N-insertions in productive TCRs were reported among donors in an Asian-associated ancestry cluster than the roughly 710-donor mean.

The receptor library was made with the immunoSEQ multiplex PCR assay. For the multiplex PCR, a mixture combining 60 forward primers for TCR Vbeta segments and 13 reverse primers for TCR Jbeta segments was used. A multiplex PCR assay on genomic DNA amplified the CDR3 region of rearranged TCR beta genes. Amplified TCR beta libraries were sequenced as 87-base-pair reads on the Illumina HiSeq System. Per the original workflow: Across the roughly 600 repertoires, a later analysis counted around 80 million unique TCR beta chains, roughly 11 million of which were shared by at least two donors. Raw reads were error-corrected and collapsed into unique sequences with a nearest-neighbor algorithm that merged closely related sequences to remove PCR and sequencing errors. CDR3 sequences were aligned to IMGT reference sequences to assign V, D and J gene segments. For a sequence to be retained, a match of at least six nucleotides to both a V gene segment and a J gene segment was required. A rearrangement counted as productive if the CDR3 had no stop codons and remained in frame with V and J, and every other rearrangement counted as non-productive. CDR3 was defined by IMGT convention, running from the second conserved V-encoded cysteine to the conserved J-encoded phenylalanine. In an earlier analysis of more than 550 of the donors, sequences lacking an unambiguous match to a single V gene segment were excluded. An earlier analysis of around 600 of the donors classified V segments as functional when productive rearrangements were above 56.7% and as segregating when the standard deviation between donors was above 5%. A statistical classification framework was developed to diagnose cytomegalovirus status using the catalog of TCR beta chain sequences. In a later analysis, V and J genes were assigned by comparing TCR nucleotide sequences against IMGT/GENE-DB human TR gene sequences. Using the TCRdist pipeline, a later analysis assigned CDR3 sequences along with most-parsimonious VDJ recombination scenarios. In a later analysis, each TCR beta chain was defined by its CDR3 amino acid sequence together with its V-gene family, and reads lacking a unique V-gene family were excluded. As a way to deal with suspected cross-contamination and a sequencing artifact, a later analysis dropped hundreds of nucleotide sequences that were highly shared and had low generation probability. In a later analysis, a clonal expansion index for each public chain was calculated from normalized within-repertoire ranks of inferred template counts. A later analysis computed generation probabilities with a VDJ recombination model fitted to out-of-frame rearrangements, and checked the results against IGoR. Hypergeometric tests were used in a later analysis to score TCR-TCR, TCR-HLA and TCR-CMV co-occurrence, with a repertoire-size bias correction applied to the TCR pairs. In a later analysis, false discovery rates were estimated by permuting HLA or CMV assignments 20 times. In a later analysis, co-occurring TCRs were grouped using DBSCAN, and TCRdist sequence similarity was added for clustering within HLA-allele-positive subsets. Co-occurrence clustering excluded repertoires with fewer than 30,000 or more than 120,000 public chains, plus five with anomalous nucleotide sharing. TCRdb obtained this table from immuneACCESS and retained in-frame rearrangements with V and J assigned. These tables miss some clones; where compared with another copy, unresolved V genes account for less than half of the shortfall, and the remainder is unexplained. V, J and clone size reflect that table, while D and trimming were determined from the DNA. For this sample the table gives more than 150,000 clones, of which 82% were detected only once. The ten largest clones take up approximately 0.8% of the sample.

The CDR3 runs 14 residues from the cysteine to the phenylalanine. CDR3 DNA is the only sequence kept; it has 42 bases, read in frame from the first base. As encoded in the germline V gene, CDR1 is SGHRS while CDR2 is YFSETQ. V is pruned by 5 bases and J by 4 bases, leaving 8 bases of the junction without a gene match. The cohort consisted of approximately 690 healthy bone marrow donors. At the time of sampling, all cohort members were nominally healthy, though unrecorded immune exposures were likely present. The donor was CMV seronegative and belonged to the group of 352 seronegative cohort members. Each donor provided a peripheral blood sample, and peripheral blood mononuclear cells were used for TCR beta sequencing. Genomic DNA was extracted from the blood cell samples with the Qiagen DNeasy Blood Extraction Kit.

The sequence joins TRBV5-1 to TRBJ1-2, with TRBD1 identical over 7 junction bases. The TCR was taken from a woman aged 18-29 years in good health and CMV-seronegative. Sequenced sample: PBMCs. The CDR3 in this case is CASSSTGEGYGYTF. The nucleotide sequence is TGCGCCAGCAGTTCAACAGGGGAAGGCTATGGCTACACCTTC.